This T cell receptor beta chain was retrieved from a study of vaccination and CD4 T cells after COVID-19. Study in general: Median time from COVID diagnosis to post-COVID sampling was more than 95 days (35 to 161). General study points: Spike mono-reactivity applied to 304 of 307 vaccine-specific clones detected in convalescent patients.

A few counts support this clonotype. What it recognizes is unknown. Scientists ran DNA taken from cultured CD4+ T cells through the Oncomine TCR Beta short-read assay for sequencing. From cultured CD4+ T cells, genomic DNA was extracted. TCRdb fed the PCR reads into MiXCR, producing one record per CDR3 protein. Here the sample spans over 4,500 distinct CDR3 sequences, roughly 30% being singletons. The germline V and J ends were trimmed by 5 bases and 2 bases, with 13 bases remaining between them. This CDR3 region has 14 residues. From germline, CDR1 is SEHNR and CDR2 FQNEAQ (reference sequence). Treatment reported: roughly 10-day PBMC culture with coronavirus spike peptide pools or control peptides (ViraFEST assay).

The sequence derives from a human donor who had recovered from COVID-19. The rearrangement joins TRBV7-9 to TRBJ2-7, with D tentatively TRBD2 (6 bases). The sequencing used CD4+ T cells from blood, cultured in vitro, collected after SARS-CoV-2 vaccination. The CDR3 coding sequence is TGTGCCAGCAGCCCCGCGGGGCCTACCTACGAGCAGTACTTC. Protein product: CASSPAGPTYEQYF.